The 23 T cell receptor beta chains below come from one sample, sequenced in a study of B cell selection in AIRE deficiency. The sorted conventional CD4 T cells were gated as CD4+CD127+. Produced via immunoSEQ multiplex PCR; TCRdb's table is partial and in-frame only. The sample holds about 23,000 clones, 97% seen once. The sequenced sample consisted of conventional CD4+ T cells sorted from PBMCs. Receptor source: a human donor with AIRE deficiency.

CDR3 sequence (DNA): TGTGCCAGCAGCTTAAATCAATACACTGAAGCTTTCTTT. Translated, it gives CASSLNQYTEAFF. This chain connects TRBV7-2 to TRBJ1-1; no reliable D call. Germline V gene data show CDR1 as SGHTA and CDR2 as FQGNSA. The CDR3 extends over 13 amino acids. The V gene lost 2 bases and the J gene lost 3 bases, with 7 bases spanning the gap.

This chain connects TRBV7-2 to TRBJ2-1; 12 bases line up with TRBD2. V dropped 5 bases and J dropped 6; count of bases not matched to a gene: 5. This CDR3 comprises 15 residues. Germline CDR1 reads SGHTA; CDR2 reads FQGNSA. The CDR3, as DNA: TGTGCCAGCAGCATGACTAGCGGGAGTAGCAATGAGCAGTTCTTC. Its translation: CASSMTSGSSNEQFF.

This clone was observed a single time. This rearrangement joins TRBV4-1 to TRBJ2-5, with 10 positions matching TRBD2. V shed 2 bases, J shed 5 bases, and the junction held 8 bases outside the gene matches. CDR1 is MGHRA, CDR2 YSYEKL, per germline. The CDR3 length is 16 residues. CDR3 region: CASSQSLAGEIETQYF. CDR3 coding DNA: TGCGCCAGCAGCCAAAGTCTAGCGGGAGAAATCGAGACCCAGTACTTC.

Details on this clone: This sample also contains other DNA sequences that code for the same CDR3. The V and J genes are TRBV14 and TRBJ2-1; D may be TRBD2 (5 bases). From germline, CDR1 is SGHDN and CDR2 FVKESK. V was clipped by 1 base and J by 7 bases, with 11 bases between them. CDR3 size: 14 residues. The CDR3 protein is CASSQGLARNEQFF. CDR3 sequence (DNA): TGTGCCAGCAGCCAAGGTCTAGCTCGAAATGAGCAGTTCTTC.

The V and J genes are TRBV28 and TRBJ1-3; 9 bases match TRBD1. The trim removed 4 bases at V and 4 bases at J, leaving 2 bases unmatched. The CDR3 length is 14 residues. Per germline, CDR1 MDHEN and CDR2 SYDVKM. The CDR3 DNA reads TGTGCCAGCAGTTACAGGGGGCGAGGAAACACCATATATTTT. Translating it yields CASSYRGRGNTIYF.

The chain carries TRBV7-2 and TRBJ2-3; 13 bases are a match to TRBD2. Germline V gene lookup returns CDR1 SGHTA and CDR2 FQGNSA. This CDR3 has 18 residues. The V segment lost 5 bases and the J segment 0 bases; nucleotides outside the gene matches: 8. The CDR3 protein is CASSPLGTSGKSTDTQYF. CDR3 in DNA: TGTGCCAGCAGCCCATTGGGGACTAGCGGGAAGAGCACAGATACGCAGTATTTT.

The chain has TRBV7-2 and TRBJ2-7; possible D gene TRBD2, 5 bases. This CDR3 is built from 14 residues. Germline V gene lookup returns CDR1 SGHTA and CDR2 FQGNSA. Trimming pared 5 bases from V and 3 bases from J, leaving 14 bases between. The CDR3: CASSPPEDFYEQYF. For the CDR3, the DNA is TGTGCCAGCAGCCCCCCTGAGGACTTCTACGAGCAGTACTTC.

The chain joins TRBV19 to TRBJ2-7, with 10 nucleotides matching TRBD2. Trimming at V came to 6 bases and at J to 2 bases, leaving 10 bases not matched to a gene. This CDR3 has 16 residues. Germline lookup yields CDR1 LNHDA and CDR2 SQIVND (reference sequence). The CDR3 DNA is TGTGCCAGTAGACTTAAGGGACTAGCGCCCGCCTACGAGCAGTACTTC. Its translation is CASRLKGLAPAYEQYF.

The chain combines TRBV30 with TRBJ2-7; tentatively, D is TRBD2 (5 bases). Between the trimmed V and J ends, which lost 3 bases and 0 bases, there was a span of 15 bases. This CDR3 contains 15 residues. Germline CDR1 and CDR2: GTSNPN and SVGIG (reference sequence). CDR3 region: CAWRFYSGSSYEQYF. Here the CDR3 DNA reads TGTGCCTGGAGATTTTATTCGGGGAGCTCCTACGAGCAGTACTTC.

This clone occurred once. The rearrangement joins TRBV6-5 to TRBJ2-3; no firm D call. V dropped 0 bases and J dropped 0 bases, with 10 bases sitting between them. CDR3 length equals 16 residues. Germline V CDR1 and CDR2: MNHEY, SVGAGI. The CDR3 coding sequence is TGTGCCAGCAGTTACTCCAGCCGGCCTAGCACAGATACGCAGTATTTT. Translating gives CASSYSSRPSTDTQYF.

The chain carries TRBV6-5 and TRBJ2-1; the match to TRBD2 covers 11 bases. The CDR3 runs to 16 residues. Germline V gene data show CDR1 as MNHEY and CDR2 as SVGAGI. V lost 4 bases, J lost 7 bases, and 9 bases stayed unmatched. The CDR3 DNA reads as TGTGCCAGCAGTTTCACTAGCGGGAGTAAATTGAATGAGCAGTTCTTC. Amino acids: CASSFTSGSKLNEQFF.

Points on this clone: Different DNA sequences within this sample yield the same CDR3. This sequence joins TRBV7-2 and TRBJ1-2; D possibly corresponds to TRBD1 (6 bases). The V end was cut by 2 bases, the J end by 5 bases, with 21 bases between. Germline CDR1 is SGHTA and CDR2 is FQGNSA. This CDR3 spans 17 amino acids. CDR3 residues: CASSLSPPGTGAYGYTF. DNA of the CDR3: TGTGCCAGCAGCTTAAGTCCCCCTGGGACGGGGGCTTATGGCTACACCTTC. The entire variable domain, with the rest obtained from reference TRBV7-2 and TRBJ1-2, is as follows: GAGVSQSPSNKVTEKGKDVELRCDPISGHTALYWYRQSLGQGLEFLIYFQGNSAPDKSGLPSDRFSAERTGGSVSTLTIQRTQQEDSAVYLCASSLSPPGTGAYGYTFGSGTRLTVV.

The chain joins TRBV14 to TRBJ2-3; unclear D gene. V was clipped by 9 bases and J by 5 bases, with 15 bases between them. CDR1 and CDR2 (germline): SGHDN, FVKESK. The CDR3 is made up of 13 amino acids. The CDR3 DNA is TGTGCCAGTACGCCCTTAGGAAGAGATACGCAGTATTTT. Translated, it gives CASTPLGRDTQYF.

The V gene is TRBV27, the J gene TRBJ2-1; D unclear. The germline V gene has CDR1 MNHEY and CDR2 SMNVEV (reference sequence). Trimming took 1 base from V and 4 from J, leaving 5 bases between them. The CDR3 has 13 residues. The CDR3 DNA follows: TGTGCCAGCAGTTTATATGAGTACAATGAGCAGTTCTTC. As protein: CASSLYEYNEQFF.

This clone was detected only once. This chain connects TRBV29-1 to TRBJ1-1, with D perhaps TRBD1 (5 bases). Trimming stripped 4 bases from V and 0 bases from J, with 9 bases between. The CDR3 consists of 13 residues. The V gene's germline CDR1 is SQVTM and CDR2 ANQGSEA. CDR3: CSVVGRMNTEAFF. CDR3 coding DNA: TGCAGCGTTGTGGGACGGATGAACACTGAAGCTTTCTTT.

This sequence joins TRBV4-3 and TRBJ2-2; D gene ambiguous. Per germline, CDR1 LGHNA and CDR2 YSLEER. Trimming removed 1 base at V and 6 bases at J, with 9 bases between. The CDR3 totals 14 residues. CDR3 DNA: TGCGCCAGCAGCCAAGGGTCGGGCGCCGGGGAGCTGTTTTTT. Translation: CASSQGSGAGELFF.

The CDR3 DNA reads as TGTGCCAGCAGTGAACGGTCTAACGGAGCTAGCACAGATACGCAGTATTTT. Amino acids: CASSERSNGASTDTQYF. J is TRBJ2-3 and V is TRBV6-1; D is undetermined. Trimming took off 2 bases at V and 0 bases at J, with 15 bases between the two ends. Germline CDR1 and CDR2: MNHNS and SASEGT. This CDR3 region has 17 residues.

This rearrangement joins TRBV11-2 to TRBJ2-1; 11 nucleotides match TRBD2. Germline V gene data show CDR1 as SGHAT and CDR2 as FQNNGV. This CDR3 has 19 residues. The V and J ends lost 5 bases and 2 bases, in that order; junction bases with no gene match: 14. CDR3 nucleotides: TGTGCCAGCAGCCGGACGGTGAGGGGACTAGCGGCTCCCTACAATGAGCAGTTCTTC. Translating gives CASSRTVRGLAAPYNEQFF. The variable domain in full, completed from reference TRBV11-2 and TRBJ2-1, reads EAGVAQSPRYKIIEKRQSVAFWCNPISGHATLYWYQQILGQGPKLLIQFQNNGVVDDSQLPKDRFSAERLKGVDSTLKIQPAKLEDSAVYLCASSRTVRGLAAPYNEQFFGPGTRLTVL.

V is TRBV7-2 and J is TRBJ1-1; D gene ambiguous. This CDR3 has 13 amino acids. Germline CDR1 and CDR2: SGHTA and FQGNSA. The V end lost 4 bases, the J end lost 4 bases, and 10 bases lay between the germline ends. CDR3 region: CASSWLMSTEAFF. The CDR3 nucleotides read TGTGCCAGCAGCTGGCTGATGAGCACTGAAGCTTTCTTT.

The rearrangement links TRBV11-1 to TRBJ2-7; D possibly corresponds to TRBD1 (5 bases). Deletions cut 3 bases from V and 1 base from J, with 7 bases between. This CDR3 is 13 amino acids long. From germline, CDR1 is SGHAT and CDR2 FQDESV (reference sequence). Written as DNA, the CDR3 is TGTGCCAGCAGCTTTGCAGGGTCCTACGAGCAGTACTTC. Residues: CASSFAGSYEQYF.

The chain joins TRBV4-1 to TRBJ2-7; 7 bases align to TRBD1. The V gene end was trimmed by 4 bases and the J gene end by 5 bases; junction bases not matched to a gene: 8. CDR3 length equals 14 residues. The germline CDR1 and CDR2 sequences are MGHRA and YSYEKL. The CDR3 coding sequence is TGCGCCAGCAGCCCCGGGACAGCGAGCGACGAGCAGTACTTC. Translation: CASSPGTASDEQYF.

V and J are TRBV18 and TRBJ1-1; the match to TRBD1 covers 8 bases. Per germline, CDR1 KGHSH and CDR2 LQKENI. This CDR3 comprises 14 residues. V shed 3 bases and J 4 bases; nucleotides not matched to a gene: 4. The CDR3 protein is CASSPTGAITEAFF. CDR3 bases: TGTGCCAGCTCACCGACAGGGGCGATCACTGAAGCTTTCTTT.

The chain employs TRBV1 and TRBJ2-7; the table's D call TRBD2 went unverified against the DNA. TRBV1 is annotated as a pseudogene. CDR3 length: 14 residues. DNA for the CDR3: TGCACCAGCAGCCCGACTAGCGGGAGAGGCGAGCAGTACTTC. It translates to CTSSPTSGRGEQYF.